These T cell receptor beta chains were read from a single sample in a study of cytomegalovirus exposure and HLA in healthy donors. Here immunoSEQ multiplex PCR was the method, and the copy in TCRdb shows in-frame clones only, minus some. The table records 110,000 to 150,000 clones, roughly 84% of them present only once. The sequenced sample was PBMCs. Receptors were obtained from a boy aged 2 to 10 in good health and CMV-seronegative. Both conserved end residues are part of each CDR3. D genes are given only for firm matches. Rows may omit the clone size; those that give it use once, few, many or a size class.

D gene,clone size,V gene,J gene,CDR3 DNA,CDR3 protein
TRBD1,few,TRBV19,TRBJ2-7,TGTGCCAGTAATCAGGGGGCGCGATCCTACGAGCAGTACTTC,CASNQGARSYEQYF
.,.,TRBV10-1,TRBJ2-3,TGCGCCACCACCGCGACCACGGGAGATACGCAGTATTTT,CATTATTGDTQYF
TRBD2,.,TRBV7-6,TRBJ2-2,TGTGCCAGCAGCTTACGCGGGACTACAGCCGGGGAGCTGTTTTTT,CASSLRGTTAGELFF
.,.,TRBV6-1,TRBJ1-4,TGTGCCAGCAGGGAAGGGAGTGAAAAACTGTTTTTT,CASREGSEKLFF
.,few,TRBV7-9,TRBJ1-1,TGTGCCAGCAGCTTTACCTTTCGGGGTGACACTGAAGCTTTCTTT,CASSFTFRGDTEAFF
TRBD2,.,TRBV7-9,TRBJ2-1,TGTGCCAGCAGCTCCCCGGGACTAGCGAAAGGGGTTTTGCAGTTCTTC,CASSSPGLAKGVLQFF
.,.,TRBV6-6,TRBJ2-3,TGTGCCAGCAGTTACGGGGCCCTAACTAGCACAGATACGCAGTATTTT,CASSYGALTSTDTQYF
.,.,TRBV7-9,TRBJ1-4,TGTGCCAGCAGCTCACGGGGGGGAGATGAAAAACTGTTTTTT,CASSSRGGDEKLFF
.,.,TRBV5-1,TRBJ1-5,TGCGCCAGCAGCTCGGGGTCGGGCAATCAGCCCCAGCATTTT,CASSSGSGNQPQHF
TRBD1,.,TRBV7-6,TRBJ2-2,TGTGCCAGCAGCTTAGCCCTGAAGGGGGCTAACACCGGGGAGCTGTTTTTT,CASSLALKGANTGELFF
TRBD1,.,TRBV12-5,TRBJ1-4,TGTGCTAGTGGTTTGGTTCCCTCTGACAGGGTTGAGGGGGAAAAACTGTTTTTT,CASGLVPSDRVEGEKLFF
.,.,TRBV6-5,TRBJ1-2,TGTGCCTCCTCAAGGGGCAGAAGCTATGGCTACACCTTC,CASSRGRSYGYTF
.,once,TRBV11-2,TRBJ2-2,TGTGCCAGCAGCTTAGATCGGGGGAGACAAATCACCGGGGAGCTGTTTTTT,CASSLDRGRQITGELFF
.,.,TRBV4-1,TRBJ1-4,TGCGCCAGCAGCCACAGACCAGGTTTCACCGACCCAACTAATGAAAAACTGTTTTTT,CASSHRPGFTDPTNEKLFF
TRBD1,.,TRBV10-3,TRBJ2-7,TGTGCCATCAGACCGGGACAGAACTACGAGCAGTACTTC,CAIRPGQNYEQYF
.,few,TRBV7-6,TRBJ1-1,TGTGCCAGCAGCTTAGGACAGATGAACACTGAAGCTTTCTTT,CASSLGQMNTEAFF
.,.,TRBV30,TRBJ2-7,TGTGCCTGGAGCAAACTTAGGGGCGAGGAGCAGTACTTC,CAWSKLRGEEQYF
TRBD2,.,TRBV12-5,TRBJ2-3,TGTGCTAGTGGTTTAAGACTAGCGGGAGTCGTTATATCCCCAGATACGCAGTATTTT,CASGLRLAGVVISPDTQYF
.,.,TRBV15,TRBJ2-6,TGTGCCACCAGCGACCCGCGGGACGGCTGGGCCAACGTCCTGACTTTC,CATSDPRDGWANVLTF
.,.,TRBV13,TRBJ2-7,TGTGCCAGCAGCTTGCAGGCAGAATCATACGAGCAGTACTTC,CASSLQAESYEQYF
TRBD2,.,TRBV14,TRBJ2-2,TGTGCCAGCAGCCACCAACTAGCGGGGGTCCGGGGCGGGGAGCTGTTTTTT,CASSHQLAGVRGGELFF
TRBD1,.,TRBV11-3,TRBJ2-5,TGTGCCAGCAGCTGCCACAGGGGAGAGACCCAGTACTTC,CASSCHRGETQYF
TRBD2,.,TRBV6-5,TRBJ2-1,TGTGCCAGCAGACGGAGCGGGAGGGCCGGCAGTGAGCAGTTCTTC,CASRRSGRAGSEQFF
TRBD1,.,TRBV29-1,TRBJ2-3,TGCAGCGGAAATATCCGACAGGGGAGCACAGATACGCAGTATTTT,CSGNIRQGSTDTQYF
.,.,TRBV10-3,TRBJ1-1,TGTGCCACGGAGACGGGGGTCGACACTGAAGCTTTCTTT,CATETGVDTEAFF
.,.,TRBV30,TRBJ1-1,TGTGCCTGGAGTGTTGGGAGTCATGGCACTGAAGCTTTCTTT,CAWSVGSHGTEAFF
TRBD1,.,TRBV2,TRBJ1-2,TGTGCCAGCAGTGGGGACAGGGGGAACTATGGCTACACCTTC,CASSGDRGNYGYTF
.,.,TRBV10-3,TRBJ1-2,TGTGCCATCAGTGAGCTTCGCTCCCGCTCCGCTACTAACTATGGCTACACCTTC,CAISELRSRSATNYGYTF
TRBD1,.,TRBV11-2,TRBJ1-5,TGTGCCAGCAGCTTAGTGGGACAGGGGCGAGGCAATCAGCCCCAGCATTTT,CASSLVGQGRGNQPQHF
TRBD1,once,TRBV7-2,TRBJ2-1,TGTGCCAGCAGCTTGCCCCGGGACAGGGGTATGGGTGAGCAGTTCTTC,CASSLPRDRGMGEQFF
TRBD1,.,TRBV4-1,TRBJ2-7,TGCGCCAGCAGCCAAGATGGGATGGCGGGACAGGGGGACGAGCAGTACTTC,CASSQDGMAGQGDEQYF
.,.,TRBV19,TRBJ1-1,TGTGCCAGTAGTAGGGGACTCGCCTCGTCTCCTGAAGCTTTCTTT,CASSRGLASSPEAFF
.,.,TRBV29-1,TRBJ2-3,TGCAGCGTTTATCAGCGTATTACAGATACGCAGTATTTT,CSVYQRITDTQYF
TRBD2,.,TRBV2,TRBJ2-2,TGTGCCAGCAGCCCCATAGTACTAGCGTCCGGGGAGCTGTTTTTT,CASSPIVLASGELFF
.,.,TRBV5-1,TRBJ1-2,TGCGCCAGCAGCCAGGGTGGCGATGCCAGTCCATATGGCTACACCTTC,CASSQGGDASPYGYTF
TRBD2,.,TRBV4-2,TRBJ2-7,TGTGCCAGCAGCCAGGTTAGCGGGAGGGCCGTCCACGAGCAGTACTTC,CASSQVSGRAVHEQYF
TRBD1,.,TRBV7-9,TRBJ1-4,TGTTCCAGCGGGACAGGGAATGAAAAACTGTTTTTT,CSSGTGNEKLFF
.,once,TRBV5-1,TRBJ1-1,TGCGCCAGCAGCTTTTTGGGAGGCACTGAAGCTTTCTTT,CASSFLGGTEAFF
TRBD1,.,TRBV28,TRBJ1-6,TGTGCCAGCAGAGTCGGACAGGTGGGCTCACCCCTCCACTTT,CASRVGQVGSPLHF
TRBD1,.,TRBV4-1,TRBJ2-1,TGCGCCAGCAGCCGACCCCGAGGGGGCAGCTCCTACAATGAGCAGTTCTTC,CASSRPRGGSSYNEQFF
TRBD1,few,TRBV2,TRBJ1-2,TGTGCCAGCAGTGATGGGACAGCTCTCTATGGCTACACCTTC,CASSDGTALYGYTF
.,.,TRBV5-1,TRBJ2-3,TGCGCCAGCAGCTTGGGAGCGAGCACAGATACGCAGTATTTT,CASSLGASTDTQYF
TRBD1,.,TRBV7-9,TRBJ1-1,TGTGCCAGCAGCCGTGATGGACAGGGGTCTAATCTTAACACTGAAGCTTTCTTT,CASSRDGQGSNLNTEAFF
.,.,TRBV28,TRBJ1-2,TGTGCCAGCAGTCTAGGGACACAACGCTATGGCTACACCTTC,CASSLGTQRYGYTF
TRBD1,few,TRBV25-1,TRBJ2-7,TGTGCCAGCAGTGGACGGACAGGGAACGAGCAGTACTTC,CASSGRTGNEQYF
.,.,TRBV5-1,TRBJ1-3,TGCGCCAGCAGCTTGGGTTTTTTGGGGGCGCAAGGTTCTGGAAACACCATATATTTT,CASSLGFLGAQGSGNTIYF
TRBD1,.,TRBV5-1,TRBJ2-7,TGCGCCAGCGCCTTGCAGGGGGCTCCCTACGAGCAGTACTTC,CASALQGAPYEQYF
TRBD1,once,TRBV10-3,TRBJ1-1,TGTGCCATCAGCCTGACAGGGGCGAACACTGAAGCTTTCTTT,CAISLTGANTEAFF
.,.,TRBV28,TRBJ2-1,TGTGCCAGCAGTCACGTAGGAGGGCCAGGGAATGAGCAGTTCTTC,CASSHVGGPGNEQFF
.,.,TRBV7-9,TRBJ2-3,TGTGCCAGCAGCTTCGGAGGGGGGGCCACAGATACGCAGTATTTT,CASSFGGGATDTQYF
TRBD1,once,TRBV7-6,TRBJ2-4,TGTGCCAGCAGCCAGAGCCCCACAGGGGGCTGGACCAAAAACATTCAGTACTTC,CASSQSPTGGWTKNIQYF
.,once,TRBV2,TRBJ1-1,TGTGCCAGCAGTGAAGCCAGGGGCCAGGATGAAGCTTTCTTT,CASSEARGQDEAFF
TRBD2,.,TRBV30,TRBJ2-3,TGTGCCTGGAGTGTACTGGGCGGGGGGGTCGGTGATACGCAGTATTTT,CAWSVLGGGVGDTQYF
TRBD2,few,TRBV6-4,TRBJ2-1,TGTGCCAGCAGCCCCTTCGGGGGGGCCAGTGAGCAGTTCTTC,CASSPFGGASEQFF
TRBD1,.,TRBV2,TRBJ2-5,TGTGCCACCGTTCGAACTACAGGGGGCGCCGGTCCGTTGGGGGAGCAGTACTTC,CATVRTTGGAGPLGEQYF
.,.,TRBV25-1,TRBJ2-2,TGTGCCAGCAGTGAATTCCCAGGGACACTCTACACCGGGGAGCTGTTTTTT,CASSEFPGTLYTGELFF
TRBD2,.,TRBV7-9,TRBJ2-1,TGTGCCAGCAGCTTAGTATCAGCGGGGGGGAGGGATGAGCAGTTCTTC,CASSLVSAGGRDEQFF